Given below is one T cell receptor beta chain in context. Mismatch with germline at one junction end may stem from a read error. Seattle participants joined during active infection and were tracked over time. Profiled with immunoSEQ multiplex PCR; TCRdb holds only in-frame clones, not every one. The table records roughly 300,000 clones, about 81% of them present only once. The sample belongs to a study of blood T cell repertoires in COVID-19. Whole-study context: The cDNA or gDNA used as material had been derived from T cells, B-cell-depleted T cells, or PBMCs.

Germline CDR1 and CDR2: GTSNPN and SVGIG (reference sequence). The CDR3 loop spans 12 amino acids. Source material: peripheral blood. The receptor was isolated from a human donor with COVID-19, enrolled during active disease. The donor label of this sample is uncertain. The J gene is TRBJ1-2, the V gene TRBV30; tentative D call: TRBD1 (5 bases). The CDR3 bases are TGCGCCAGGGCTGGCCTTAACTATGGCTACACCTTC. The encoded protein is CARAGLNYGYTF. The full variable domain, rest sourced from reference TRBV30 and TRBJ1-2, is SQTIHQWPATLVQPVGSPLSLECTVEGTSNPNLYWYRQAAGRGLQLLFYSVGIGQISSEVPQNLSASRPQDRQFILSSKKLLLSDSGFYLCARAGLNYGYTFGSGTRLTVV.